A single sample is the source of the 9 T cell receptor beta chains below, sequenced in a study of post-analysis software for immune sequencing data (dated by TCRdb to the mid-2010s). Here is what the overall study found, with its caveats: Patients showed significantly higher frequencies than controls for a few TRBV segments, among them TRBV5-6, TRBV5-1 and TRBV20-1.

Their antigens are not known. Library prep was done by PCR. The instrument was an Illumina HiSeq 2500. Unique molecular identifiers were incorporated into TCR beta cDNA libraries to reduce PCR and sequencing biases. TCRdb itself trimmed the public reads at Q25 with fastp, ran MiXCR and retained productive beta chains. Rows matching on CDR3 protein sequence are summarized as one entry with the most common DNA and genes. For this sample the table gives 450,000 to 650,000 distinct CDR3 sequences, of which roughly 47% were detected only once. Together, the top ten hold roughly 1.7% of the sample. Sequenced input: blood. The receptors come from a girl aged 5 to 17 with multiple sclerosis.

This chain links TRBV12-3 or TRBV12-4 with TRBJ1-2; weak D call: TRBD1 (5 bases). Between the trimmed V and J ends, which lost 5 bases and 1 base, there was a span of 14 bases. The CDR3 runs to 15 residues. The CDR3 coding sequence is TGTGCCAGCAGTGCATCCTGGGGCGGTAACTATGGCTACACCTTC. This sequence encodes CASSASWGGNYGYTF.

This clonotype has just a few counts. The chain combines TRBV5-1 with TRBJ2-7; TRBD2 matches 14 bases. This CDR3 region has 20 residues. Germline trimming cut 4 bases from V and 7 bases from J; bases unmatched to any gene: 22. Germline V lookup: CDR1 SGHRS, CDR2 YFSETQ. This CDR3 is CASSMTGTSGGRVSYNEQYF. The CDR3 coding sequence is TGCGCCAGCAGCATGACCGGGACTAGCGGGGGCCGAGTATCCTACAATGAGCAGTACTTC.

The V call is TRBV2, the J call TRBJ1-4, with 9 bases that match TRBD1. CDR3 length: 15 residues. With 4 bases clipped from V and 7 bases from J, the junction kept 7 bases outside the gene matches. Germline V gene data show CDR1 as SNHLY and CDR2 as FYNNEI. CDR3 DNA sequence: TGTGCCAGCAGTGGGGTACAGGGGGCGCGTGAAAAACTGTTTTTT. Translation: CASSGVQGAREKLFF.

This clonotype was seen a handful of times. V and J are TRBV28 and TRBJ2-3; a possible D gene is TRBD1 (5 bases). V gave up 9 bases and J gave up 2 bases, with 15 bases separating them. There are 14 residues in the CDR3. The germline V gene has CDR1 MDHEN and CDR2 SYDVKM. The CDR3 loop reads CASQGFPNTDTQYF. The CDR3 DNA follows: TGTGCCAGTCAGGGTTTCCCCAACACAGATACGCAGTATTTT.

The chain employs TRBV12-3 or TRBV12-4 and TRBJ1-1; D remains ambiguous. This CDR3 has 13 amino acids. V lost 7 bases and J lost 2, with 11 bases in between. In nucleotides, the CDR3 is TGTGCCAGCACCAGATCGGTAAACACTGAAGCTTTCTTT. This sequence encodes CASTRSVNTEAFF.

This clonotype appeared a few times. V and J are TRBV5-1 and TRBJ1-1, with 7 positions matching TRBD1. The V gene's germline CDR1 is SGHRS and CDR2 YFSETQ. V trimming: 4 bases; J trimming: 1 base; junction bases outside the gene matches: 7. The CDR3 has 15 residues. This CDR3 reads CASSDRQGGNTEAFF. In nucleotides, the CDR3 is TGCGCCAGCAGCGACAGACAGGGTGGGAACACTGAAGCTTTCTTT.

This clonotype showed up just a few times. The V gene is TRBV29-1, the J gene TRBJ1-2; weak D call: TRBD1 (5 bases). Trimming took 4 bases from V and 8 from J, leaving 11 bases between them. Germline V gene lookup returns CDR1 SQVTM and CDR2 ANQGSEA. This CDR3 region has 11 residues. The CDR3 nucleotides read TGCAGCGTTGCCACAGGAGGGGGCTACACCTTC. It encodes CSVATGGGYTF.

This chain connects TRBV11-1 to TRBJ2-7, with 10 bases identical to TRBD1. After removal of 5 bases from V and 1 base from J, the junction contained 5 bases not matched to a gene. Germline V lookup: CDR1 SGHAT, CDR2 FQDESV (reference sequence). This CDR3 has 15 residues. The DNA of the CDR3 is TGTGCCAGCAGCGCTCGGGACAGGGGTTCCTACGAGCAGTACTTC. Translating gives CASSARDRGSYEQYF.

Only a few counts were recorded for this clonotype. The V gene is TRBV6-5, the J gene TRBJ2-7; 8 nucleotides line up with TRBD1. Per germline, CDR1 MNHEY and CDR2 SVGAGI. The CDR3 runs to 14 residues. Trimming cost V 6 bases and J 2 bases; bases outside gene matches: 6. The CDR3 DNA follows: TGTGCCAGCAGCCCTAGACAGGGGCCCTACGAGCAGTACTTC. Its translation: CASSPRQGPYEQYF.